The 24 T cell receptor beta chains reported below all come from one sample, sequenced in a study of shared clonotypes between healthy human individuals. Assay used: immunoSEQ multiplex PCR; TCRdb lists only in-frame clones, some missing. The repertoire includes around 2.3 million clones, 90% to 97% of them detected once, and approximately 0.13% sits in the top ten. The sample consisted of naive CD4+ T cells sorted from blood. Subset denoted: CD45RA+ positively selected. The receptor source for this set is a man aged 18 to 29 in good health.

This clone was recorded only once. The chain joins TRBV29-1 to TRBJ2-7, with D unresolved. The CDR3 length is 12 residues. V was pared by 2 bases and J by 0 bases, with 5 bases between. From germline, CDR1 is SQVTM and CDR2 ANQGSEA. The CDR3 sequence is CSVEINSYEQYF. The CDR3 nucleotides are TGCAGCGTTGAAATTAACTCCTACGAGCAGTACTTC.

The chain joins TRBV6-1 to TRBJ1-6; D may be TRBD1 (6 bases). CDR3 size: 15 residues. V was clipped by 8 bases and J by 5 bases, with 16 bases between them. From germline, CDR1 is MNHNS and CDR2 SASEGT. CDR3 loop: CASLLLRGDNSPLHF. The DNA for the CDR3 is TGTGCCAGCCTCCTCCTCAGGGGTGATAATTCACCCCTCCACTTT.

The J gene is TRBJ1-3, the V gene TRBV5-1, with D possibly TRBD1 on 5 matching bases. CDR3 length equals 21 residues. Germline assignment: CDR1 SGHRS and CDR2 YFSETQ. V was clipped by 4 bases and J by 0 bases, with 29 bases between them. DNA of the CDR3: TGCGCCAGCAGCCCCACGACGGGACGCGGTAGCTATCGTAGCTCTGGAAACACCATATATTTT. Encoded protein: CASSPTTGRGSYRSSGNTIYF.

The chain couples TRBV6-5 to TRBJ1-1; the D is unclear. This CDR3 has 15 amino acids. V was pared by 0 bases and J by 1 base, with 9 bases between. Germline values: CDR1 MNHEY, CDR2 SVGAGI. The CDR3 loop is CASSYSTHSNTEAFF. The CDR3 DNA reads TGTGCCAGCAGTTACTCGACTCACTCGAACACTGAAGCTTTCTTT.

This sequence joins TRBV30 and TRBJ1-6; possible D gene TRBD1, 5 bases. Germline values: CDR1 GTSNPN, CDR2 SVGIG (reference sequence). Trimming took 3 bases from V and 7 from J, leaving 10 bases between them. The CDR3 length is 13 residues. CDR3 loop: CAWRRDGNSPLHF. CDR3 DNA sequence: TGTGCCTGGAGACGGGACGGCAATTCACCCCTCCACTTT.

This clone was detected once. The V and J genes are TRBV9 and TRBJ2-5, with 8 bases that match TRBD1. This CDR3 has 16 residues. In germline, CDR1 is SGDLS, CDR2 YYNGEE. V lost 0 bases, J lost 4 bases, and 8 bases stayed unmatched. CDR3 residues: CASSVEGQALGETQYF. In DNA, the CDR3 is TGTGCCAGCAGCGTAGAGGGACAGGCATTAGGAGAGACCCAGTACTTC.

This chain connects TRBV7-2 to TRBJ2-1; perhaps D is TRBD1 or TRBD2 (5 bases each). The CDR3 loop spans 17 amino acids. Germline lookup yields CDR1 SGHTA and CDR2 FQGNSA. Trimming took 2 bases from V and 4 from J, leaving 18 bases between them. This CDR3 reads CASSLKRGVLGYNEQFF. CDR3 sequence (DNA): TGTGCCAGCAGCTTAAAAAGGGGAGTCCTCGGGTACAATGAGCAGTTCTTC.

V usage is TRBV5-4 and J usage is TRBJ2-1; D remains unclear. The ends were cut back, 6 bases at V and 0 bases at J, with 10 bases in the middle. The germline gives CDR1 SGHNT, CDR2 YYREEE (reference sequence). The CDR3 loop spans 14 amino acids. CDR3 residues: CASKATDSYNEQFF. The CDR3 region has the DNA TGTGCCAGCAAAGCGACGGACTCCTACAATGAGCAGTTCTTC.

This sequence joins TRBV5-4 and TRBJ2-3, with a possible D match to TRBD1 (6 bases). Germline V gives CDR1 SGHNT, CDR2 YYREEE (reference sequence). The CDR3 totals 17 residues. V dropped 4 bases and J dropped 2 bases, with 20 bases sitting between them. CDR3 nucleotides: TGTGCCAGCAGCGGGGGCCCGGGCCGCCGGACCACAGATACGCAGTATTTT. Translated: CASSGGPGRRTTDTQYF. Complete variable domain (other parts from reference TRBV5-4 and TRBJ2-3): ETGVTQSPTHLIKTRGQQVTLRCSSQSGHNTVSWYQQALGQGPQFIFQYYREEENGRGNFPPRFSGLQFPNYSSELNVNALELDDSALYLCASSGGPGRRTTDTQYFGPGTRLTVL.

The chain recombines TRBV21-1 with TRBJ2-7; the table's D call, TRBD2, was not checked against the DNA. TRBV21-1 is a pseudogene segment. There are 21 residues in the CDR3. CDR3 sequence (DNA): TGTGCCAGCAGGTTTGGCCGGGATCAGCTAAATAACCTTAGCGGTGAATACGAGCAGTACTTC. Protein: CASRFGRDQLNNLSGEYEQYF.

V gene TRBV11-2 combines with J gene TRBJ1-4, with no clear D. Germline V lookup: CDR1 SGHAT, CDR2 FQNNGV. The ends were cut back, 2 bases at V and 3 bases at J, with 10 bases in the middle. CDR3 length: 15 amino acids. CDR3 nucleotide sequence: TGTGCCAGCAGCTTACTCGGGATCTCTAATGAAAAACTGTTTTTT. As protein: CASSLLGISNEKLFF.

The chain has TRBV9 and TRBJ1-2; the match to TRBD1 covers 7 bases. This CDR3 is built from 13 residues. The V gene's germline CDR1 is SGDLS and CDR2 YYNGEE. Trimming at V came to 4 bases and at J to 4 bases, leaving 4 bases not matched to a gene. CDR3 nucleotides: TGTGCCAGCAGCCCACAGGGGAGCTATGGCTACACCTTC. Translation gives CASSPQGSYGYTF.

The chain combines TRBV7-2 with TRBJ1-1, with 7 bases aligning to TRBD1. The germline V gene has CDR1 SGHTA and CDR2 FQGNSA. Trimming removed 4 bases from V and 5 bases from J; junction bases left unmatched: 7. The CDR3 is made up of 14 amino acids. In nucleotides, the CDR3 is TGTGCCAGCAGCTACAGACAGGGAGGAACTGAAGCTTTCTTT. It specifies CASSYRQGGTEAFF.

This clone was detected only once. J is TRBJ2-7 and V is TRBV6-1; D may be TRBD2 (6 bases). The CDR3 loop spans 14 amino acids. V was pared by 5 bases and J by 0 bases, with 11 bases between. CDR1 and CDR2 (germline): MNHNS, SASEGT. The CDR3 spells CASSSSGSSYEQYF. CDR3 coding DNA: TGTGCCAGCAGTTCAAGCGGGTCCTCCTACGAGCAGTACTTC.

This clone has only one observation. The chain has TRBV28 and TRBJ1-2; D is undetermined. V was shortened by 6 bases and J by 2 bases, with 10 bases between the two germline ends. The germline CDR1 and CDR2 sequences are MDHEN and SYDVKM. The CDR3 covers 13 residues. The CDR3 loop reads CASSTPVNYGYTF. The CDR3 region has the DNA TGTGCCAGCAGCACCCCGGTAAACTATGGCTACACCTTC.

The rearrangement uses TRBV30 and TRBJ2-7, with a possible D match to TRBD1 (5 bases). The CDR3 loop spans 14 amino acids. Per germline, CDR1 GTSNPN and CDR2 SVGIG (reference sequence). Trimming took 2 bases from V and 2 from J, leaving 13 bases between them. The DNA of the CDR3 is TGTGCCTGGAGTAAAAAGACAGTAACCTACGAGCAGTACTTC. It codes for CAWSKKTVTYEQYF.

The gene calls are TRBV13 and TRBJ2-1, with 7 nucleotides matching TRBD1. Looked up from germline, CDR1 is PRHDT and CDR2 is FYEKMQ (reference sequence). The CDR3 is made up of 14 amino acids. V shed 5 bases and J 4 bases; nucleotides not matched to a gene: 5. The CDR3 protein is CASSLRQGYNEQFF. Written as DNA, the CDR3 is TGTGCCAGCAGCCTGAGACAGGGATACAATGAGCAGTTCTTC.

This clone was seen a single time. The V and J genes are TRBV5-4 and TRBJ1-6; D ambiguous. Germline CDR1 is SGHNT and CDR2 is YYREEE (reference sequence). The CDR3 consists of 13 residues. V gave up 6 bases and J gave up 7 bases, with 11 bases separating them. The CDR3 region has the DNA TGTGCCAGCACCATCCCGGGGAATTCACCCCTCCACTTT. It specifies CASTIPGNSPLHF.

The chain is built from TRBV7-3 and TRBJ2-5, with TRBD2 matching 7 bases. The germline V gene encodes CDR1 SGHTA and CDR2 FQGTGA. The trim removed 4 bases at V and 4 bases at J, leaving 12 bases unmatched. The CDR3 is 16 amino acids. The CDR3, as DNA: TGTGCCAGCAGCTCCCCGGGACGGGGAGGGGTAGAGACCCAGTACTTC. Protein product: CASSSPGRGGVETQYF. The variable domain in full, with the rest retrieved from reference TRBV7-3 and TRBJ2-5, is GAGVSQTPSNKVTEKGKYVELRCDPISGHTALYWYRQSLGQGPEFLIYFQGTGAADDSGLPNDRFFAVRPEGSVSTLKIQRTERGDSAVYLCASSSPGRGGVETQYFGPGTRLLVL.

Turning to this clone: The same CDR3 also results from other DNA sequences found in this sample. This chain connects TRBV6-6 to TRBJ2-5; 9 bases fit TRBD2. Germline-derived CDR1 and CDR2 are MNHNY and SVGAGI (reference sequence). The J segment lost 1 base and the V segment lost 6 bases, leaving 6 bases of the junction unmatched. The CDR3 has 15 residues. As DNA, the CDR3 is TGTGCCAGCAGCCCGGGACTAGCAGCCCAAGAGACCCAGTACTTC. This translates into CASSPGLAAQETQYF.

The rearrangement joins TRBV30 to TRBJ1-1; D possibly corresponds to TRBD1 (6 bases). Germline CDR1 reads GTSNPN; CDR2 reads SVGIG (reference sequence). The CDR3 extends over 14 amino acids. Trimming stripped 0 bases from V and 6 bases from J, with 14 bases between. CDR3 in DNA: TGTGCCTGGAGTGTACTAATCAGGGGCGCTGAAGCTTTCTTT. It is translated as CAWSVLIRGAEAFF.

CDR3 region: CASSQDREAPDFYGYTF. The CDR3 DNA is TGTGCCAGCAGCCAAGACCGGGAGGCACCGGACTTTTATGGCTACACCTTC. The V and J genes are TRBV4-2 and TRBJ1-2; the D is unclear. The V gene lost 0 bases and the J gene lost 5 bases, with 19 bases spanning the gap. Germline V lookup: CDR1 LGHNA, CDR2 YNFKEQ. The CDR3 runs 17 residues.

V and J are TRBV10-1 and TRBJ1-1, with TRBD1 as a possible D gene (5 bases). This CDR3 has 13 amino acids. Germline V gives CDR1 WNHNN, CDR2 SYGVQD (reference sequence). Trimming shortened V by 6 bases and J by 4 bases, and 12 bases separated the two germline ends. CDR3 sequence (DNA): TGCGCCAGCAGGAACGACGGGACCACTGAAGCTTTCTTT. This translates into CASRNDGTTEAFF.

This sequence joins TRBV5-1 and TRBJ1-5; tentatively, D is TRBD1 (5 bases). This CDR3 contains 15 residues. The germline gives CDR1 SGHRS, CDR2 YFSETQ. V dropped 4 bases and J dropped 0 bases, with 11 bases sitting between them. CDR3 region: CASSLGTDSNQPQHF. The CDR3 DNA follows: TGCGCCAGCAGCCTTGGGACGGATAGCAATCAGCCCCAGCATTTT.